The sequence of this T cell receptor beta chain was determined in a study of T cells after yellow fever vaccination (dated by TCRdb to 2018 to 2020). About the study as a whole: The SMART-Seq v4 Ultra Low Input RNA kit was used to prepare libraries from fractions with low cell numbers. To track T-cell clones before and after primary and booster YFV17D yellow fever vaccination, bulk TCR alpha and beta repertoires were sequenced longitudinally. The cohort comprised two healthy male donors, one aged 18 to 29 and one aged 30 to 40 years. Bulk PBMC replicates and cell subsets were isolated from blood drawn at multiple timepoints before and after both primary and secondary immunization.

This sample was sequenced with an Illumina NovaSeq 6000. Synthesis of TCR cDNA relied on 5'RACE template switching, a step that introduced a universal primer site along with unique molecular identifiers. cDNA synthesis was primed from both the TCR alpha and TCR beta constant segments. Library amplification used two PCR steps, and the second PCR step added sample barcodes and sequencing adapters. Sequencing of the libraries was done on either Illumina HiSeq 2500 (2x100 bp) or NovaSeq (2x150 bp). The original methods were these. Reads were demultiplexed and collapsed into UMI consensus sequences with MIGEC, and V(D)J alignment was performed with MiXCR. Vaccine-responding clonotypes were defined with edgeR using replicate PBMC samples, requiring FDR below 0.01 and a log2 fold change above 5 up to day 15. Bulk clonotypes were assigned CD4 or CD8 identity according to which sequenced CD4 or CD8 repertoire held them at higher abundance. TCRdb reran the public reads through fastp at Q25 and MiXCR, keeping productive beta chains. For every CDR3 protein sequence, its rows merge into one entry that carries the most common genes and DNA. The V and J calls here are based on TCRdb, not the publication. The sample profile shows around 200,000 distinct CDR3 sequences; approximately 10% of them were found once. Less than 40% of the sample goes to the ten largest clones.

Results the study describes overall, beyond this receptor: A small fraction of clonotypes showed up in both the CD4 and CD8 compartments, probably as a result of convergent recombination. The study included only two donors, which limits how far the findings can be generalized. The secondary T-cell response was found to be weaker but faster than the primary response, with a peak reached on day 5 rather than on day 15. Computational filtering was needed because FACS-sorted repertoires could contain abundant contaminating clonotypes from the bulk population. After the booster, most clones that had expanded after primary vaccination were detected again (around 96% of CD4 and around 88% of CD8), suggesting broad maintenance of memory.

Here V drops 4 bases and J drops 5 bases, and the junction holds 10 bases not matched to any gene. According to the germline V gene (reference sequence), CDR1 reads DFQATT and CDR2 reads SNEGSKA. Taken from cysteine to phenylalanine, the CDR3 has 14 residues. Just CDR3 DNA is preserved here, 42 bases in frame from base 1. Worth noting for this clonotype: What this receptor recognizes is not known. No much larger clonotype is one base removed from it; base qualities were not supplied.

What this sample's treatment or condition label stands for: live attenuated yellow fever vaccine strain. A standard Ficoll-Paque protocol was used to isolate PBMCs from peripheral blood. CD4 and CD8 T-cell fractions were isolated with Dynabeads CD4 and CD8 positive selection kits. TriZol was used to extract RNA from bulk PBMCs, CD4 and CD8 fractions, and dextramer-positive and dextramer-negative fractions. This sequence uses TRBV20-1 and TRBJ2-5; a stretch of 7 junction bases matches TRBD1. The sequenced sample was CD8+ T cells sorted from PBMCs, obtained 15 days after the yellow fever booster vaccination. The clonotype originates from a man aged 18 to 29 who received the YFV17D yellow fever vaccine. The CDR3 region has the sequence CSAKPEGTAETQYF. The sequenced DNA: TGCAGTGCTAAGCCCGAAGGGACAGCTGAGACCCAGTACTTC.